These T cell receptor beta chains were read from a single sample in a study of cytomegalovirus exposure and HLA in healthy donors. The repertoire was sequenced with immunoSEQ multiplex PCR; TCRdb's copy has only in-frame clones and lacks some. The table includes fewer than 150,000 clones, about 76% detected once. Sequencing was done on a sample of PBMCs. The receptors were sampled from a man in his sixties in good health and CMV-seropositive. The CDR3 runs from the conserved cysteine through the conserved F or W. Each record gives: D gene, clone size, V gene, J gene, CDR3 protein, CDR3 DNA. A D gene is named only where the DNA matches it firmly. The size field is filled for only some rows; it gives once, few, many or a size class.

NA	NA	TRBV5-1	TRBJ1-6	CASSLTYIQYNSPLHF	TGCGCCAGCAGCTTGACGTACATCCAGTATAATTCACCCCTCCACTTT
TRBD2	once	TRBV6-1	TRBJ2-1	CASGGESRYNEQFF	TGTGCCAGCGGGGGGGAGAGTCGCTACAATGAGCAGTTCTTC
TRBD2	NA	TRBV28	TRBJ2-7	CASGGGSTLYEQYF	TGTGCCAGCGGGGGGGGGTCAACCCTCTACGAGCAGTACTTC
TRBD1	NA	TRBV28	TRBJ2-7	CASSPTGQGARFVQYF	TGTGCCAGCAGTCCGACGGGACAGGGGGCGCGATTTGTGCAGTACTTC
TRBD1	NA	TRBV7-8	TRBJ1-1	CASSLTGGTEAFF	TGTGCCAGCAGCCTCACAGGGGGCACTGAAGCTTTCTTT
NA	NA	TRBV4-1	TRBJ2-7	CASSHRGDLYEQYF	TGCGCCAGCAGCCATAGGGGTGATCTCTACGAGCAGTACTTC
NA	NA	TRBV4-1	TRBJ1-5	CASSQQAGIRQPQHF	TGCGCCAGCAGCCAACAGGCGGGTATTCGACAGCCCCAGCATTTT
NA	few	TRBV18	TRBJ1-1	CASSPGQNTEAFF	TGTGCCAGCTCACCAGGGCAGAACACTGAAGCTTTCTTT
TRBD2	NA	TRBV29-1	TRBJ2-3	CSVDITGGPTDTQYF	TGCAGCGTAGACATCACGGGAGGCCCGACAGATACGCAGTATTTT
TRBD1	few	TRBV19	TRBJ1-5	CASSRDRDSNQPQHF	TGTGCCAGTAGCAGGGACAGGGATAGCAATCAGCCCCAGCATTTT
NA	few	TRBV30	TRBJ1-1	CAWSTSFGGTEAFF	TGTGCCTGGAGTACCTCCTTCGGGGGCACTGAAGCTTTCTTT
NA	NA	TRBV7-9	TRBJ2-2	CASTFIMGGIRNTGELFF	TGTGCCAGCACCTTTATAATGGGCGGGATCAGGAACACCGGGGAGCTGTTTTTT
NA	NA	TRBV6-5	TRBJ2-7	CASSYSGRGIEQYF	TGTGCCAGCAGTTACTCCGGCAGGGGCATCGAGCAGTACTTC
NA	NA	TRBV15	TRBJ1-5	CATSGGEGSNQPQHF	TGTGCCACCAGCGGGGGGGAGGGAAGCAATCAGCCCCAGCATTTT
NA	NA	TRBV6-1	TRBJ1-1	CASRLGQVERTEAFF	TGTGCCAGCAGATTGGGACAAGTTGAGCGCACTGAAGCTTTCTTT
NA	once	TRBV18	TRBJ1-2	CASSPPGLGPRGYTF	TGTGCCAGCTCACCACCTGGTCTGGGGCCCCGCGGCTACACCTTC
NA	NA	TRBV7-3	TRBJ1-1	CASSVDRTNTEAFF	TGTGCCAGCAGCGTCGACAGGACGAACACTGAAGCTTTCTTT
TRBD1	NA	TRBV28	TRBJ1-1	CASSRRPGQGNTEAFF	TGTGCCAGCAGTCGGCGGCCTGGACAGGGAAACACTGAAGCTTTCTTT
TRBD2	NA	TRBV5-1	TRBJ2-1	CASSLDGRISGSSWDEQFF	TGCGCCAGCAGCTTGGACGGTCGGATAAGCGGGAGTTCCTGGGATGAGCAGTTCTTC
TRBD1	once	TRBV6-5	TRBJ2-7	CASRGQGSLLEQYF	TGTGCCAGCAGGGGACAGGGATCCCTTCTCGAGCAGTACTTC
NA	NA	TRBV6-1	TRBJ1-1	CASSEFELNTEAFF	TGTGCCAGCAGTGAATTCGAGCTGAACACTGAAGCTTTCTTT
NA	NA	TRBV9	TRBJ1-1	CASSVGWGANTEAFF	TGTGCCAGCAGCGTAGGTTGGGGAGCGAACACTGAAGCTTTCTTT
NA	NA	TRBV2	TRBJ1-3	CASSAPHSGNTIYF	TGTGCCAGCAGTGCCCCACACTCTGGAAACACCATATATTTT
NA	NA	TRBV28	TRBJ2-5	CASSLAQRETQYF	TGTGCCAGCAGTTTGGCCCAGAGGGAGACCCAGTACTTC
TRBD1	once	TRBV30	TRBJ1-1	CAWSPDRGSEAFF	TGTGCCTGGAGTCCGGACAGGGGGTCTGAAGCTTTCTTT
TRBD1	once	TRBV9	TRBJ1-2	CASSPRTGANYGYTF	TGTGCCAGCAGCCCTCGGACAGGGGCGAACTATGGCTACACCTTC
TRBD1	NA	TRBV7-8	TRBJ1-4	CASRFDTGGGGKLFF	TGTGCCAGCAGATTCGATACAGGGGGTGGGGGAAAACTGTTTTTT
TRBD2	NA	TRBV7-9	TRBJ2-2	CASSPGLANTGELFF	TGTGCCAGCAGCCCCGGACTAGCGAACACCGGGGAGCTGTTTTTT
TRBD1	NA	TRBV4-2	TRBJ1-1	CASSHRGRNTEAFF	TGTGCCAGCAGCCACAGGGGGCGCAACACTGAAGCTTTCTTT
TRBD2	once	TRBV5-1	TRBJ2-2	CASSFSGSSTGELFF	TGCGCCAGCAGCTTTAGCGGGAGTAGCACCGGGGAGCTGTTTTTT
NA	NA	TRBV28	TRBJ1-1	CASSLVRTEAFF	TGTGCCAGCAGTCTCGTGCGTACTGAAGCTTTCTTT
TRBD2	NA	TRBV5-4	TRBJ2-5	CASSSPGLAGQQETQYF	TGTGCCAGCAGCTCTCCGGGACTAGCGGGGCAACAAGAGACCCAGTACTTC
NA	NA	TRBV2	TRBJ2-2	CASSISPGDTGELFF	TGTGCCAGCAGTATCAGTCCGGGGGACACCGGGGAGCTGTTTTTT
TRBD1	NA	TRBV5-1	TRBJ1-4	CASSFRATGFYEKLFF	TGCGCCAGCAGCTTCCGGGCGACAGGGTTTTATGAAAAACTGTTTTTT
NA	NA	TRBV2	TRBJ2-2	CASSENTANTGELFF	TGTGCCAGCAGTGAAAACACCGCGAACACCGGGGAGCTGTTTTTT
TRBD2	few	TRBV7-3	TRBJ2-5	CASSQGLSSGGAQETQYF	TGTGCCAGCAGCCAGGGGCTTTCTAGCGGGGGGGCTCAAGAGACCCAGTACTTC
NA	NA	TRBV2	TRBJ2-3	CASSGTRGTDTQYF	TGTGCCAGCAGTGGAACTAGGGGCACAGATACGCAGTATTTT
TRBD1	NA	TRBV10-2	TRBJ2-7	CASSRGTGDDEQYF	TGCGCCAGCAGCAGGGGGACAGGGGACGACGAGCAGTACTTC
TRBD1	few	TRBV25-1	TRBJ1-1	CASSDWTGGHTEAFF	TGTGCCAGCAGTGATTGGACAGGGGGGCACACTGAAGCTTTCTTT
NA	few	TRBV11-2	TRBJ2-7	CASSLSPAGGTREQYF	TGTGCCAGCAGCTTATCCCCCGCAGGGGGGACCCGCGAGCAGTACTTC
TRBD2	NA	TRBV19	TRBJ2-5	CASRRGGGQETQYF	TGTGCCAGTAGGCGCGGGGGAGGCCAAGAGACCCAGTACTTC
TRBD2	NA	TRBV27	TRBJ2-1	CASSLGGAYNEQFF	TGTGCCAGCAGTTTAGGGGGGGCCTACAATGAGCAGTTCTTC